What follows are 11 T cell receptor beta chains derived from one specimen sequenced in a study of early T cells in non-severe SARS-CoV-2 infection. Each CDR3 protein gets one entry after TCRdb re-called the 5' RACE reads with MiXCR. The sample consists of about 92,000 distinct CDR3 sequences, around 15% of them appearing once. Input material: whole blood. These TCRs come from an adult who was a healthcare worker with PCR-confirmed SARS-CoV-2 infection or an uninfected control (not recorded which).

Turning to this clonotype: Its ends do not fully match the called genes, so a read error is possible. The chain couples TRBV10-3 to TRBJ1-6, with 8 bases that match TRBD1. This CDR3 spans 15 amino acids. In germline, CDR1 is ENHRY, CDR2 SYGVKD. CDR3 sequence reads: CAISDGQGLDSPLHF. The CDR3 DNA reads as TGTGCCATAAGTGACGGACAGGGTTTGGATTCACCCCTCCACTTT.

The V and J genes are TRBV9 and TRBJ2-2; D unclear. The germline CDR1 and CDR2 sequences are SGDLS and YYNGEE. V lost 0 bases and J lost 1, with 4 bases in between. This CDR3 spans 14 amino acids. The CDR3 nucleotides read TGTGCCAGCAGCGTAGCGGAGAACACCGGGGAGCTGTTTTTT. The encoded protein is CASSVAENTGELFF.

A word on this clonotype: Just one base apart from a much larger clone, this may be a read error. This chain links TRBV20-1 with TRBJ1-1, with TRBD1 matching 7 bases. The CDR3 consists of 13 residues. The junction had 2 bases not matched to a gene; V was cut back by 3 bases and J by 1 base. Germline V gene sequence: CDR1 DFQATT, CDR2 SNEGSKA (reference sequence). In nucleotides, the CDR3 is TGCAGTGCTAGGACAGGGAGGAACACTGAAGCTTTCTTT. The encoded protein is CSARTGRNTEAFF.

The chain is built from TRBV6-5 and TRBJ2-2, with 11 nucleotides matching TRBD1. The J segment lost 6 bases and the V segment lost 6 bases, leaving 9 bases of the junction unmatched. CDR1 and CDR2 (germline): MNHEY, SVGAGI. The CDR3 length is 16 residues. CDR3 loop: CASSPWTGGSSGELFF. The CDR3 nucleotides read TGTGCCAGCAGCCCTTGGACAGGGGGCAGTTCCGGGGAGCTGTTTTTT.

This clonotype occurred a few times. The genes are TRBV28 and TRBJ2-4; D possibly corresponds to TRBD1 (5 bases). This CDR3 has 13 residues. Germline V CDR1 and CDR2: MDHEN, SYDVKM. V was cut by 0 bases and J by 15 bases, with 15 bases left in between. The CDR3 spells CASSLWGDSPGYF. CDR3 sequence (DNA): TGTGCCAGCAGTTTATGGGGTGACAGCCCGGGGTACTTC.

This clonotype has more than one count but fewer than ten. The rearrangement links TRBV5-1 to TRBJ1-1; the D gene is possibly TRBD1 (5 bases). The CDR3 contains 14 residues. Germline V gene sequence: CDR1 SGHRS, CDR2 YFSETQ. V gave up 7 bases and J gave up 6 bases, with 19 bases separating them. CDR3 protein: CASRPGTGGSEAFF. The CDR3 DNA reads as TGCGCCAGCCGTCCGGGGACCGGGGGATCTGAAGCTTTCTTT. The whole variable domain, remainder taken from reference TRBV5-1 and TRBJ1-1, is KAGVTQTPRYLIKTRGQQVTLSCSPISGHRSVSWYQQTPGQGLQFLFEYFSETQRNKGNFPGRFSGRQFSNSRSEMNVSTLELGDSALYLCASRPGTGGSEAFFGQGTRLTVV.

The CDR3 sequence: CASSQTTGTSGNNEQFF. For the CDR3, the DNA is TGCGCCAGCAGCCAAACTACCGGGACTAGCGGGAACAATGAGCAGTTCTTC. The chain uses TRBV4-3 and TRBJ2-1; 13 nucleotides line up with TRBD2. Germline lookup yields CDR1 LGHNA and CDR2 YSLEER. With V trimmed by 2 bases and J by 5 bases, 6 bases remained unmatched. There are 17 residues in the CDR3.

The CDR3 protein is CASSFRLAGTKNIQYF. DNA for the CDR3: TGTGCCAGCAGTTTCCGACTAGCGGGGACCAAAAACATTCAGTACTTC. The chain carries TRBV12-3 or TRBV12-4 and TRBJ2-4, with 11 nucleotides matching TRBD2. Losses at the gene ends were 3 bases for V and 2 bases for J; bases not matched to a gene: 3. The CDR3 runs 16 residues.

The table lists this clonotype with many counts. The chain joins TRBV12-3 or TRBV12-4 to TRBJ1-3, with a possible D match to TRBD1 (6 bases). This CDR3 has 17 amino acids. V was shortened by 4 bases and J by 0 bases, with 16 bases between the two germline ends. CDR3 protein: CASSSATGQSSGNTIYF. In DNA form, the CDR3 reads TGTGCCAGCAGTTCGGCGACGGGACAAAGCTCTGGAAACACCATATATTTT.

The V call is TRBV10-2, the J call TRBJ2-7, with no clear D. V lost 6 bases and J 3 bases, leaving 9 bases between the germline ends. This CDR3 is built from 12 residues. Germline values: CDR1 WSHSY, CDR2 SAAADI. The CDR3 loop reads CASSPFIYEQYF. CDR3 nucleotide sequence: TGCGCCAGCAGCCCGTTCATCTACGAGCAGTACTTC.

This clonotype occurred a few times. The gene calls are TRBV30 and TRBJ2-2; possibly TRBD1 for D (5 bases). Per germline, CDR1 GTSNPN and CDR2 SVGIG (reference sequence). V lost 2 bases to trimming and J lost 6 bases, with 10 bases between them. The CDR3 totals 13 residues. The chain's CDR3 is CAWSNPGSGELFF. CDR3 DNA: TGTGCCTGGAGTAACCCAGGGTCCGGGGAGCTGTTTTTT.